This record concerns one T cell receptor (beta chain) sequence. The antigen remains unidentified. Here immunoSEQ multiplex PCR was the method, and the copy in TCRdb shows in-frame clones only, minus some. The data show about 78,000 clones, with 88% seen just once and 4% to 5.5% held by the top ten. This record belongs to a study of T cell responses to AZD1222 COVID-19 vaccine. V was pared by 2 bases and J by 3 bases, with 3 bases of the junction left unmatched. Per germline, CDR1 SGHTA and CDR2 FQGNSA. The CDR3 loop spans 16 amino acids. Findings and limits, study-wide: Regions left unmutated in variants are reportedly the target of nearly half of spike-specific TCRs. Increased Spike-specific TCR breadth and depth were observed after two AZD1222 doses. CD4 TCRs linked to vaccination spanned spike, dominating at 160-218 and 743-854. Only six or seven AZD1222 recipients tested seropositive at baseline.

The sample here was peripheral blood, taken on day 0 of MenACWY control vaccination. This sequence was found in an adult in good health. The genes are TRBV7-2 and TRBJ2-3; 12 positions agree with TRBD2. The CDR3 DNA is TGTGCCAGCAGCTTAAGCCTAGCGGGGGGGACAGATACGCAGTATTTT. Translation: CASSLSLAGGTDTQYF.